The 7 T cell receptor beta chains below were found in one sample sequenced in a study of blood T cell repertoires in COVID-19. Sequenced by immunoSEQ multiplex PCR; TCRdb stores in-frame clones only, minus some. This table has a few hundred thousand clones, over 75% appearing once. Sequencing was performed on peripheral blood. The receptor source for this set is a woman aged 50 to 60 with active or convalescent COVID-19.

V usage is TRBV6-5 and J usage is TRBJ1-4; no firm D call. The CDR3 loop spans 12 amino acids. Trimming left V 7 bases short and J 8 bases short, with 11 bases between. CDR1 MNHEY and CDR2 SVGAGI come from the germline V gene. The CDR3 DNA reads as TGTGCCAGCAAGAGGACGGGGGAAAAACTGTTTTTT. Encoded protein: CASKRTGEKLFF.

The count of this clone is one. This chain links TRBV5-6 with TRBJ2-5, with D possibly matching TRBD2 (6 bases). Between the trimmed V and J ends, which lost 4 bases and 5 bases, there was a span of 15 bases. The CDR3 is 14 residues long. CDR1 SGHDT and CDR2 YYEEEE come from the germline V gene. The CDR3 is CASSPSWGVETQYF. CDR3 DNA sequence: TGTGCCAGCAGCCCAAGTTGGGGGGTTGAGACCCAGTACTTC.

The V gene is TRBV28, the J gene TRBJ1-1, with TRBD1 matching over 7 bases. Germline V gives CDR1 MDHEN, CDR2 SYDVKM. The CDR3 spans 14 residues. With 2 bases clipped from V and 10 bases from J, the junction kept 10 bases outside the gene matches. CDR3 loop: CASSLRPFTGVAFF. The CDR3 nucleotides are TGTGCCAGCAGTTTACGCCCCTTTACAGGGGTAGCTTTCTTT.

The CDR3: CASRDRGSGSTEAFF. CDR3 DNA sequence: TGTGCCAGCAGGGACAGGGGGAGTGGAAGCACTGAAGCTTTCTTT. The chain employs TRBV28 and TRBJ1-1; 10 bases line up with TRBD1. This CDR3 is built from 15 residues. The germline V gene encodes CDR1 MDHEN and CDR2 SYDVKM. Germline trimming cut 6 bases from V and 4 bases from J; bases unmatched to any gene: 8. Full variable domain (outside the CDR3, taken from reference TRBV28 and TRBJ1-1): DVKVTQSSRYLVKRTGEKVFLECVQDMDHENMFWYRQDPGLGLRLIYFSYDVKMKEKGDIPEGYSVSREKKERFSLILESASTNQTSMYLCASRDRGSGSTEAFFGQGTRLTVV.

This chain joins TRBV20-1 and TRBJ2-3; perhaps TRBD2 as D (6 bases). The CDR3 is 15 amino acids. Deletions cut 3 bases from V and 5 bases from J, with 18 bases between. Germline-derived CDR1 and CDR2 are DFQATT and SNEGSKA (reference sequence). CDR3 nucleotide sequence: TGCAGTGCTAGTAGACTGGCAGGGACTGTAGATACGCAGTATTTT. Amino acids: CSASRLAGTVDTQYF.

This clone was detected only a few times. This chain links TRBV25-1 with TRBJ2-6; the D gene is possibly TRBD1 (5 bases). This CDR3 spans 17 amino acids. Trimming took off 6 bases at V and 0 bases at J, with 15 bases between the two ends. Germline CDR1 is MGHDK and CDR2 is SYGVNS. CDR3 nucleotide sequence: TGTGCCAGCAGCCCATCCTGGGGCGACTCTGGGGCCAACGTCCTGACTTTC. This gives the protein CASSPSWGDSGANVLTF.

The chain carries TRBV12-3 or TRBV12-4 and TRBJ2-7; 8 positions agree with TRBD1. V was pared by 8 bases and J by 2 bases, with 2 bases of the junction left unmatched. This CDR3 is built from 12 residues. The CDR3 spells CASGQGPYEQYF. Written as DNA, the CDR3 is TGTGCCAGCGGACAGGGACCCTACGAGCAGTACTTC.